A selection of T cell receptor beta chains follows, all from one sample in a study of cytomegalovirus exposure and HLA in healthy donors. Only in-frame clones appear in the TCRdb table, and some are missing; sequencing was by immunoSEQ multiplex PCR. Of over 100,000 clones listed, approximately 87% are singletons. The sample taken for sequencing was PBMCs. Every receptor here comes from a man aged 40-55 years in good health and CMV-seronegative. The CDR3 runs from the conserved cysteine through the conserved F or W. The D gene is left open where the match is weak. Clone size appears in some rows only: once, few, many, or a class for an expanded clone.

clone_size j_call v_call d_call cdr3_aa cdr3_nt
- TRBJ1-4 TRBV2 - CASSQGQLLPNEKLFF TGTGCCAGCAGTCAGGGGCAGCTTCTTCCTAATGAAAAACTGTTTTTT
once TRBJ1-4 TRBV13 - CASSLVAGGEKLFF TGTGCCAGCAGCTTAGTTGCAGGAGGGGAAAAACTGTTTTTT
- TRBJ2-1 TRBV6-5 TRBD2 CASSYSPSGRANEQFF TGTGCCAGCAGTTACTCCCCTAGCGGGAGGGCCAATGAGCAGTTCTTC
- TRBJ2-3 TRBV7-9 - CASRAGVETQYF TGTGCCAGCAGGGCCGGGGTAGAAACGCAGTATTTT
- TRBJ1-2 TRBV6-1 - CASSESGGYGYTF TGTGCCAGCAGTGAGAGTGGCGGGTATGGCTACACCTTC
- TRBJ2-3 TRBV11-3 - CASSPRGKRDTQYF TGTGCCAGCAGCCCTAGAGGCAAAAGAGATACGCAGTATTTT
- TRBJ2-2 TRBV6-4 - CASSPELNTGELFF TGTGCCAGCAGCCCCGAGCTTAACACCGGGGAGCTGTTTTTT
- TRBJ2-7 TRBV11-2 - CASSLDPGKTHEQYF TGTGCCAGCAGCTTAGACCCAGGGAAAACCCACGAGCAGTACTTC
- TRBJ2-1 TRBV9 - CASSVGDPYNEQFF TGTGCCAGCAGCGTGGGAGATCCCTACAATGAGCAGTTCTTC
- TRBJ1-2 TRBV5-6 - CASSFTGLRDYGYTF TGTGCCAGCAGCTTCACAGGTTTAAGAGACTATGGCTACACCTTC
- TRBJ2-7 TRBV11-2 TRBD1 CASRDRTSYEQYF TGTGCCAGCAGGGACAGGACCTCCTACGAGCAGTACTTC